Given below is one TCR beta chain in context. What it binds is not known. These data belong to a study of response to subunit inactivated influenza vaccine. Regarding the study as a whole: Authors suggested each seasonal flu vaccination may recruit only limited numbers of new T cells.

TCRdb reanalysed the RT-PCR reads using MiXCR and keeps one entry per CDR3 protein. The sample lists fewer than 400,000 distinct CDR3 sequences, around a fifth occurring once. Germline lookup yields CDR1 ENHRY and CDR2 SYGVKD. This CDR3 has 15 amino acids. V lost 3 bases to trimming and J lost 6 bases; unmatched junction nucleotides: 5. The sequence came from a man aged 50 to 69 who received an inactivated influenza vaccine. The genes are TRBV10-3 and TRBJ2-1; TRBD2 matches 10 bases. This specimen consisted of PBMCs from blood, obtained approximately 20 months after vaccination. CDR3 region: CAISDPSSGSNEQFF. The CDR3, as DNA: TGTGCCATCAGTGACCCTTCTAGCGGGAGCAATGAGCAGTTCTTC.